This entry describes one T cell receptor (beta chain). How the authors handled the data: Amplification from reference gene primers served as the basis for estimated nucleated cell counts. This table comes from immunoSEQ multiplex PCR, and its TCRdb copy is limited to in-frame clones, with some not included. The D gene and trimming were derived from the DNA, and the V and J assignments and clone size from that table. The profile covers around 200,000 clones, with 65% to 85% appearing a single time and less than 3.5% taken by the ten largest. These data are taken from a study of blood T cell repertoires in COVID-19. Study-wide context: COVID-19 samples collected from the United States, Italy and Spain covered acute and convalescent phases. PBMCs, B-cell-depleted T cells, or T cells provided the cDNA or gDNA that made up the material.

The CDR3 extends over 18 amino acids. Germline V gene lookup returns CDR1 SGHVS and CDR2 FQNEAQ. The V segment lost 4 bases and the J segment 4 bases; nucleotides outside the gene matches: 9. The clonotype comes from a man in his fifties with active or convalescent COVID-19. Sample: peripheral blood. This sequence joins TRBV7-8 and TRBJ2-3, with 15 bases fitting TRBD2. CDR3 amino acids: CASSSRTSGRGVSDTQYF. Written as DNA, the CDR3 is TGTGCCAGCAGCTCCAGGACTAGCGGGAGGGGTGTGTCAGATACGCAGTATTTT.